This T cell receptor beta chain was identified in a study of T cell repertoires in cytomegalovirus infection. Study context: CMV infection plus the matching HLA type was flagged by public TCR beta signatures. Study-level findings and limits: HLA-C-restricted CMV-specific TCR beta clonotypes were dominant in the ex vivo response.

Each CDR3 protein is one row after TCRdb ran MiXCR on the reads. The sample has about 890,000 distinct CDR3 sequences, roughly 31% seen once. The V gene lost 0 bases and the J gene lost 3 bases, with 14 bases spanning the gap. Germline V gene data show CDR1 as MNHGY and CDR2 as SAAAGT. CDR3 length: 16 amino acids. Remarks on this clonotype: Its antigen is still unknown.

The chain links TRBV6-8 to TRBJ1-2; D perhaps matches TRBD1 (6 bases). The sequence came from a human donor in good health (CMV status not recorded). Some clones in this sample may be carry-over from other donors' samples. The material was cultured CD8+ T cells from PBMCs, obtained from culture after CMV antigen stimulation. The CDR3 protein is CASSYSRAGVDYGYTF. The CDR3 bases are TGTGCCAGCAGTTACTCTAGAGCAGGGGTGGACTATGGCTACACCTTC.